The 8 T cell receptor beta chains reported below all come from one sample, sequenced in a study of identifying expanded T cells in peripheral blood (dated by TCRdb to about 2019). The library was made by the immunoSEQ multiplex PCR assay. The clones in this table, taken by TCRdb from immuneACCESS, are in-frame only. Not every clone is retained; where verified, under half of the shortfall comes from an unresolved V gene, and the cause of the rest is unknown. The sample profile shows approximately 100,000 clones; around 89% of them were found once. Of the sample, 6.5% to 9% falls within the top ten clones. Sequencing was done on a sample of blood. These receptors came from a person aged 18-70 years in good health.

This chain connects TRBV28 to TRBJ2-6, with TRBD1 as a possible D gene (6 bases). Trimming took 3 bases from V and 4 from J, leaving 13 bases between them. This CDR3 is built from 16 residues. The germline gives CDR1 MDHEN, CDR2 SYDVKM. CDR3 nucleotide sequence: TGTGCCAGCAGTTTCTGGGACAAGCCCGGGGCCAACGTCCTGACTTTC. Residues: CASSFWDKPGANVLTF.

This clone has only a few counts. The V gene is TRBV2, the J gene TRBJ2-5; D is unclear. The CDR3 totals 14 residues. Trimming took off 6 bases at V and 4 bases at J, with 15 bases between the two ends. CDR1 SNHLY and CDR2 FYNNEI come from the germline V gene. CDR3 amino acids: CASRAGRHGETQYF. The CDR3, as DNA: TGTGCCAGCAGGGCTGGACGGCACGGAGAGACCCAGTACTTC.

The rearrangement links TRBV7-6 to TRBJ2-7; 12 bases map to TRBD2. CDR3 length: 19 amino acids. Germline CDR1 and CDR2: SGHVS and FNYEAQ. The J segment lost 2 bases and the V segment lost 4 bases, leaving 15 bases of the junction unmatched. The CDR3 coding sequence is TGTGCCAGCAGCTCCCGACTAGCGGGGGCCCTTCTTTTCCCCTACGAGCAGTACTTC. Encoded protein: CASSSRLAGALLFPYEQYF.

V usage is TRBV6-5 and J usage is TRBJ2-1; D uncertain. Germline V gene lookup returns CDR1 MNHEY and CDR2 SVGAGI. The V end lost 6 bases, the J end lost 10 bases, and 10 bases lay between the germline ends. The CDR3 has 11 residues. The chain's CDR3 is CASSYTSEQFF. CDR3 bases: TGTGCCAGCAGCTACACTTCCGAGCAGTTCTTC.

This chain joins TRBV18 and TRBJ1-3; D remains ambiguous. Germline V lookup: CDR1 KGHSH, CDR2 LQKENI. The CDR3 has 16 amino acids. V lost 3 bases to trimming and J lost 0 bases, with 12 bases between them. As DNA, the CDR3 is TGTGCCAGCTCACCCCGCGCGCAGAACTCTGGAAACACCATATATTTT. Translation: CASSPRAQNSGNTIYF.

On this clone: The final CDR3 position lacks the conserved phenylalanine or tryptophan, pointing to a likely read error. This chain links TRBV19 with TRBJ1-1; possibly TRBD1 for D (5 bases). V was pared by 3 bases and J by 2 bases, with 10 bases between. Germline lookup yields CDR1 LNHDA and CDR2 SQIVND (reference sequence). The CDR3 spans 14 residues. CDR3 in DNA: TGTGCCAGTAGTATGCTGGGGGGTAACACTGAAGCTTTCCTT. Translating it yields CASSMLGGNTEAFL.

This rearrangement joins TRBV7-2 to TRBJ2-5; D gene uncertain. In germline, CDR1 is SGHTA, CDR2 FQGNSA. The CDR3 is made up of 13 amino acids. V was trimmed by 3 bases and J by 3 bases, leaving 8 bases between them. As DNA, the CDR3 is TGTGCCAGCAGCTTGGACCCTGAAGAGACCCAGTACTTC. As protein: CASSLDPEETQYF.

The V call is TRBV4-1, the J call TRBJ2-2, with no clear D. From germline, CDR1 is MGHRA and CDR2 YSYEKL. This CDR3 has 16 amino acids. Trimming removed 4 bases from V and 1 base from J, with 13 bases in between. The CDR3 region is CASSPSRAGNTGELFF. The DNA for the CDR3 is TGCGCCAGCAGCCCTTCCCGGGCAGGGAACACCGGGGAGCTGTTTTTT.